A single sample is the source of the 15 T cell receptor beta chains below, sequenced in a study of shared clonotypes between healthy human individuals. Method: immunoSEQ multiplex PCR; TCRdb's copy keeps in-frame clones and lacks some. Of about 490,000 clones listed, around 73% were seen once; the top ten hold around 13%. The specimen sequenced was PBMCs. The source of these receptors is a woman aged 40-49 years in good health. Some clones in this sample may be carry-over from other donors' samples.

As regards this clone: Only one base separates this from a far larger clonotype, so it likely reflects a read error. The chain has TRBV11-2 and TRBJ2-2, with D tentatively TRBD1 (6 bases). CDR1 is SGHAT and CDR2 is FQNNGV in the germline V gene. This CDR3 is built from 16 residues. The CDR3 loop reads CTSSFTPTGSAGELFF. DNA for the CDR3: TGTACCAGCAGCTTCACACCAACAGGGTCGGCCGGGGAGCTGTTTTTT.

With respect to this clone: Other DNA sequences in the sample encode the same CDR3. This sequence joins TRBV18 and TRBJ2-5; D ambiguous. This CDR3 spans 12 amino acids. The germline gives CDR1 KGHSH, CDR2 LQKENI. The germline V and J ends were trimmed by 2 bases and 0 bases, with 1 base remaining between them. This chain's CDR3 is CASSPYQETQYF. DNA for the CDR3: TGTGCCAGCTCACCATACCAAGAGACCCAGTACTTC.

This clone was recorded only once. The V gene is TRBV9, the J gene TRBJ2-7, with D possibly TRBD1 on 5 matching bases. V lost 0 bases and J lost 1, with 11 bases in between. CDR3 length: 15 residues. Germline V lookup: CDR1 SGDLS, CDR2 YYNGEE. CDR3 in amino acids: CASSVGFQGSYEQYF. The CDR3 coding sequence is TGTGCCAGCAGCGTAGGGTTCCAGGGATCCTACGAGCAGTACTTC.

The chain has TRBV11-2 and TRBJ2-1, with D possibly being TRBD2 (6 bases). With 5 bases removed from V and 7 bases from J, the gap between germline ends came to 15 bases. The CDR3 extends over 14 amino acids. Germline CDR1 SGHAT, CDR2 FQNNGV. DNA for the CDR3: TGTGCCAGCAGCCTAGGTGGGGGGTTTAATGAGCAGTTCTTC. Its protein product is CASSLGGGFNEQFF.

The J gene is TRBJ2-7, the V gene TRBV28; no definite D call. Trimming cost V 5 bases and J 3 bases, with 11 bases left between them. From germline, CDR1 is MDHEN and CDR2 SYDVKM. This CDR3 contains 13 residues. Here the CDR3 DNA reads TGTGCCAGCAGTCCTCCGACAAGCTACGAGCAGTACTTC. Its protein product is CASSPPTSYEQYF.

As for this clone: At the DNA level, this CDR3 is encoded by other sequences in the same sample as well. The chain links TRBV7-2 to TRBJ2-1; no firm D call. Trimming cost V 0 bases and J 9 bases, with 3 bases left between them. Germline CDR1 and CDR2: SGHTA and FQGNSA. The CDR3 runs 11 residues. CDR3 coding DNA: TGTGCCAGCAGCTTAGCCGTTGAGCAGTTCTTC. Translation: CASSLAVEQFF.

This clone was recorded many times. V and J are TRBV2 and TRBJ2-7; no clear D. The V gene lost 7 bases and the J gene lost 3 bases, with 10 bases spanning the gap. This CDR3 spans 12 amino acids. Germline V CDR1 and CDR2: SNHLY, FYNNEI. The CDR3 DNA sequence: TGTGCCAGCACCGATGAAGGCTACGAGCAGTACTTC. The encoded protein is CASTDEGYEQYF.

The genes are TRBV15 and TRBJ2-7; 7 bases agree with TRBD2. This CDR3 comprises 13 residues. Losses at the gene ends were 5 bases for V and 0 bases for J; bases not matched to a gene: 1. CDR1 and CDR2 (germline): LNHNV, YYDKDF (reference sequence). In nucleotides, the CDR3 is TGTGCCACCAGCGGGGACTACTCCTACGAGCAGTACTTC. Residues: CATSGDYSYEQYF.

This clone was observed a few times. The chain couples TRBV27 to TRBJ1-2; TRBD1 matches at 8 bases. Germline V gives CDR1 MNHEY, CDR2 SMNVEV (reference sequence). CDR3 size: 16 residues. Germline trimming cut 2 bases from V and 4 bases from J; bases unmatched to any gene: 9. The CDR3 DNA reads TGTGCCAGCAGTTTAAAGCTTGGACAGGGCCCCTATGGCTACACCTTC. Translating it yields CASSLKLGQGPYGYTF.

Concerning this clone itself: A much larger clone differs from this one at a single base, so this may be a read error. CDR3 bases: TGCGCCAGCAGCTTGGGGGCAGGGGGCTATGGCTACACCTTC. Amino acid sequence: CASSLGAGGYGYTF. The rearrangement uses TRBV5-1 and TRBJ1-2; 7 bases align to TRBD1. With V trimmed by 0 bases and J by 4 bases, 3 bases remained unmatched. Germline CDR1 reads SGHRS; CDR2 reads YFSETQ. This CDR3 has 14 residues.

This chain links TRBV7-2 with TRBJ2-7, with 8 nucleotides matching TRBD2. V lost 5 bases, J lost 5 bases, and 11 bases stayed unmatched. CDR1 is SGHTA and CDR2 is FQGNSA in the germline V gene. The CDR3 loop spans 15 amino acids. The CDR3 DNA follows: TGTGCCAGCAGCCAAGTTACGGGAGGGCCCCACGAGCAGTACTTC. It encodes CASSQVTGGPHEQYF.

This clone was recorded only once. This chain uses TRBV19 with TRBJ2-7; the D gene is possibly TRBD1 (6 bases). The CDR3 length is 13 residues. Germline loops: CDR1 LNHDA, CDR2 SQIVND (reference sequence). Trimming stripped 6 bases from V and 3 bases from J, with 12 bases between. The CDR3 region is CASSRTVIYEQYF. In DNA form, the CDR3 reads TGTGCCAGTAGCCGGACAGTTATCTACGAGCAGTACTTC.

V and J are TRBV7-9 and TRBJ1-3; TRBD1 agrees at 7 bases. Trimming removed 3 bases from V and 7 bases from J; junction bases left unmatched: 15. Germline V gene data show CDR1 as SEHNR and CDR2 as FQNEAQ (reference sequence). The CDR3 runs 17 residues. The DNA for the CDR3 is TGTGCCAGCAGCTTCGGGAGTCGACAGGGAGGCGGCAACACCATATATTTT. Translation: CASSFGSRQGGGNTIYF. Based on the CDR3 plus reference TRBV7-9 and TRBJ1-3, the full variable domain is DTGVSQNPRHKITKRGQNVTFRCDPISEHNRLYWYRQTLGQGPEFLTYFQNEAQLEKSRLLSDRFSAERPKGSFSTLEIQRTEQGDSAMYLCASSFGSRQGGGNTIYFGEGSWLTVV.

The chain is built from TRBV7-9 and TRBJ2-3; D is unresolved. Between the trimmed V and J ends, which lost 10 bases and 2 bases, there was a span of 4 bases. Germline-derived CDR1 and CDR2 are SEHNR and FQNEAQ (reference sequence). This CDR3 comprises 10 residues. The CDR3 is CATYTDTQYF. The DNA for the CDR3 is TGTGCCACCTACACAGATACGCAGTATTTT.

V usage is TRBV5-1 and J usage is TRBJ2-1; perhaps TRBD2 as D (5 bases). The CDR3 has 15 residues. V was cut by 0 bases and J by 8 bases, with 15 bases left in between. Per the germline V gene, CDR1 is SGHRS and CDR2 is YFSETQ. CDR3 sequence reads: CASSLDTSTLDEQFF. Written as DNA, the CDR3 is TGCGCCAGCAGCTTGGATACTAGTACTCTGGATGAGCAGTTCTTC.